The entry that follows covers one T cell receptor beta chain sequence. Its antigen is as yet unknown. This specimen comes from a study of beta chain features in type 1 diabetes. General observations from the study: Researchers report that Type 1 diabetes patients had moderately but significantly shorter TCRB CDR3s across all four CD4+ subsets. Naive, central memory and Treg TCRB repertoires appeared more alike in patients than in healthy donors. The influence of HLA type on TCRB rearrangement stayed undetermined.

The CDR3 consists of 15 residues. From germline, CDR1 is SGHDT and CDR2 YYEEEE. Losses at the gene ends were 4 bases for V and 2 bases for J; bases not matched to a gene: 7. Reverse transcribing all isolated RNA meant expressed TCRB transcripts were sequenced. The data were produced by immunoSEQ multiplex PCR, yet TCRdb's version contains in-frame clones alone and is incomplete. Among 300,000 to 400,000 clones listed, roughly a tenth were seen once. The sequence came from a man in his thirties or forties with type 1 diabetes. The chain uses TRBV5-6 and TRBJ1-2; 8 nucleotides agree with TRBD1. The sequenced material came from central memory CD4+ T cells from blood. CDR3 loop: CASSRLDRENYGYTF. The DNA for the CDR3 is TGTGCCAGCAGCCGGCTGGACAGGGAAAACTATGGCTACACCTTC.